The 10 T cell receptor beta chains below were found in one sample sequenced in a study of metastatic and nonmetastatic thyroid tumors. TCRdb reassembled clones from the PCR reads with MiXCR. The table includes some 15,000 clones, approximately 23% detected once. None of the patients had undergone any treatment ahead of thyroid surgery. Sequences were obtained from tumor tissue. The receptors stem from a female donor with papillary thyroid cancer or a benign thyroid nodule (not recorded which). Some clones in this sample may be carry-over from other donors' samples.

In the case of this clone: The junction and the germline gene differ at one end; a read error may be behind it. CDR3: CASSPGNTGELFF. In DNA, the CDR3 is TGTGCCAGCTCACCAGGGAACACCGGGGAACTGTTTTTT. The chain combines TRBV18 with TRBJ2-2; D might be TRBD2 (5 bases). Per germline, CDR1 KGHSH and CDR2 LQKENI. There are 13 residues in the CDR3.

A few counts support this clone. V usage is TRBV4-1 and J usage is TRBJ1-1; TRBD1 is a possible D gene (6 bases). Germline V gives CDR1 MGHRA, CDR2 YSYEKL. The germline V and J ends were trimmed by 4 bases and 1 base, with 7 bases remaining between them. The CDR3 spans 13 residues. As DNA, the CDR3 is TGCGCCAGCAGCCGGACAGAGAACACTGAAGCTTTCTTT. It translates to CASSRTENTEAFF.

In this sample, this clone turned up a few times. V usage is TRBV28 and J usage is TRBJ2-6, with 9 nucleotides matching TRBD1. V was clipped by 10 bases and J by 0 bases; unmatched bases: 4. The CDR3 covers 15 residues. The germline V gene encodes CDR1 MDHEN and CDR2 SYDVKM. The CDR3 DNA reads TGTGCCACACGACAGGGGGACTCTGGGGCCAACGTCCTGACTTTC. It codes for CATRQGDSGANVLTF.

The count of this clone is one. This chain uses TRBV11-2 with TRBJ2-7; TRBD1 is a possible D gene (5 bases). V lost 0 bases and J 2 bases, leaving 8 bases between the germline ends. The CDR3 consists of 14 residues. Germline V lookup: CDR1 SGHAT, CDR2 FQNNGV. CDR3 nucleotides: TGTGCCAGCAGCTTAGAAGTGGGGCCCTACGAGCAGTACTTC. Translating it yields CASSLEVGPYEQYF. Variable domain in full (rest from reference TRBV11-2 and TRBJ2-7): EAGVAQSPRYKIIEKRQSVAFWCNPISGHATLYWYQQILGQGPKLLIQFQNNGVVDDSQLPKDRFSAERLKGVDSTLKIQPAKLEDSAVYLCASSLEVGPYEQYFGPGTRLTVT.

The chain employs TRBV27 and TRBJ1-6; possibly TRBD1 for D (6 bases). CDR1 is MNHEY, CDR2 SMNVEV, per germline (reference sequence). The germline V and J ends were trimmed by 1 base and 5 bases, with 9 bases remaining between them. This CDR3 region has 15 residues. In DNA, the CDR3 is TGTGCCAGCAGTTTATTAGGACAGAATAATTCACCCCTCCACTTT. This translates into CASSLLGQNNSPLHF.

This clone was counted a few times. The chain uses TRBV27 and TRBJ1-2, with 8 positions matching TRBD1. Germline V CDR1 and CDR2: MNHEY, SMNVEV (reference sequence). V gave up 6 bases and J gave up 5 bases; unmatched junction bases: 11. The CDR3 is 15 residues long. The CDR3 reads CASRRQGARGYGYTF. As DNA, the CDR3 is TGTGCCAGCAGGCGGCAGGGGGCCCGGGGGTATGGCTACACCTTC.

The chain combines TRBV4-3 with TRBJ2-1; 14 bases map to TRBD2. From germline, CDR1 is LGHNA and CDR2 YSLEER. V gave up 4 bases and J gave up 7 bases; unmatched junction bases: 3. CDR3 length equals 15 residues. The CDR3 sequence: CASSRGTSGRNEQFF. CDR3 bases: TGCGCCAGCAGCCGAGGGACTAGCGGGAGAAATGAGCAGTTCTTC.

This clone was counted ten times or more. The chain couples TRBV5-1 to TRBJ1-3; 7 nucleotides line up with TRBD1. Looked up from germline, CDR1 is SGHRS and CDR2 is YFSETQ. The V gene end was trimmed by 3 bases and the J gene end by 0 bases; junction bases not matched to a gene: 9. CDR3 size: 17 residues. For the CDR3, the DNA is TGCGCCAGCAGCTCTTCGGGACAGTTTTCCTCTGGAAACACCATATATTTT. Amino acids: CASSSSGQFSSGNTIYF.

Concerning this clone itself: Germline and junction disagree at one end, which may indicate a read error. This chain joins TRBV5-1 and TRBJ1-2; no clear D. The CDR3 is 12 residues long. Germline loops: CDR1 SGHRS, CDR2 YFSETQ. In DNA, the CDR3 is TGCGCCAGCAGCCCGGACTACTATTGCTACACCTTC. It encodes CASSPDYYCYTF.

This clone was counted between two and nine times. Compared with germline, one end of the junction differs, possibly owing to a read error. This sequence joins TRBV28 and TRBJ2-7; 8 bases align to TRBD2. The CDR3 runs 16 residues. Germline V gene data show CDR1 as MDHEN and CDR2 as SYDVKM. In nucleotides, the CDR3 is TGTGCCTGCAGTACCAGGACTAGCCATTCCCCCTACGAGCAGTACTTC. Its protein is CACSTRTSHSPYEQYF.